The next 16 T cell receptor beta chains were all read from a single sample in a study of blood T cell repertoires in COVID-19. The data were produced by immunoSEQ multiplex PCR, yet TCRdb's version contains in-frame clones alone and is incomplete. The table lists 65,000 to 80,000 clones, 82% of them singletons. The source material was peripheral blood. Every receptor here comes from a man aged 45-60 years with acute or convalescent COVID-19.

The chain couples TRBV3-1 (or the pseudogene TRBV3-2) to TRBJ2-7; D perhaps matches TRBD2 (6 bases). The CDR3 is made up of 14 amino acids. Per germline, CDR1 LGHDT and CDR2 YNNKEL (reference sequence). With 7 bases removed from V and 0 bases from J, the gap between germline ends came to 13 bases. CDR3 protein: CASNGDGSSYEQYF. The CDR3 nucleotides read TGTGCCAGCAACGGGGACGGGAGCTCCTACGAGCAGTACTTC.

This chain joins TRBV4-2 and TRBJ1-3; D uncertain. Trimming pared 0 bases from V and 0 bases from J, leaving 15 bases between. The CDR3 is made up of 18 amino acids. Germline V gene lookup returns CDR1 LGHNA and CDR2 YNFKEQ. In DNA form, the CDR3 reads TGTGCCAGCAGCCAAGAAGTTAAAAGCGGTTCCTCTGGAAACACCATATATTTT. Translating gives CASSQEVKSGSSGNTIYF.

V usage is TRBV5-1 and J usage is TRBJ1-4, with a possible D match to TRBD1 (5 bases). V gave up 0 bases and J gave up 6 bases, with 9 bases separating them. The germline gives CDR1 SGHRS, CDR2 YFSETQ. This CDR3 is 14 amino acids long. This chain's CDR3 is CASSLASGYEKLFF. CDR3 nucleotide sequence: TGCGCCAGCAGCTTGGCATCAGGGTATGAAAAACTGTTTTTT.

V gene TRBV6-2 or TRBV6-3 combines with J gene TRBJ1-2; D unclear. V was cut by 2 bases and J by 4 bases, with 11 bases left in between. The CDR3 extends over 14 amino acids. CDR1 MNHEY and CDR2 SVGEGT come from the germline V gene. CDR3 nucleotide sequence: TGTGCCAGCAGTTACACAGCCTTTGGCTATGGCTACACCTTC. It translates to CASSYTAFGYGYTF.

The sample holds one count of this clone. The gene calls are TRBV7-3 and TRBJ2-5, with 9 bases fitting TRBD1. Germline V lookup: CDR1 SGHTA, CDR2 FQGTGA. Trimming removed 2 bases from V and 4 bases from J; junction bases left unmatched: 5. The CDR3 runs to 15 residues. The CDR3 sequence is CASSLSGTGIETQYF. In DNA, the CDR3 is TGTGCCAGCAGCTTATCGGGGACAGGGATAGAGACCCAGTACTTC.

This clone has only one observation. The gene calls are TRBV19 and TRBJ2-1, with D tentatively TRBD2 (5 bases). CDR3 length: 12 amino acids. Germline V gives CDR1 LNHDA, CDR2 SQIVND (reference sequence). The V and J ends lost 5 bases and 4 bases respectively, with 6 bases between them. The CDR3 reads CASSLAYNEQFF. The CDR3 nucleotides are TGTGCCAGTAGTCTAGCTTACAATGAGCAGTTCTTC.

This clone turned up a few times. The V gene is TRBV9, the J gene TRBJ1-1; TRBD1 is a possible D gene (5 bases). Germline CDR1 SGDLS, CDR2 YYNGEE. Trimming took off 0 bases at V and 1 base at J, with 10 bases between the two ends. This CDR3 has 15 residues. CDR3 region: CASSVGQLRNTEAFF. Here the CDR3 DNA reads TGTGCCAGCAGCGTAGGACAGCTCCGGAACACTGAAGCTTTCTTT.

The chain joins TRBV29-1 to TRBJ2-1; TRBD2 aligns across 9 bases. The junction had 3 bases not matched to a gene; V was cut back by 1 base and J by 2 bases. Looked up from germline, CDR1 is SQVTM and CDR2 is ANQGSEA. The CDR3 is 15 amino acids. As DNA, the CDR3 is TGCAGCGTTGAAGTGGCTAGCGGGGCCTACAATGAGCAGTTCTTC. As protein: CSVEVASGAYNEQFF.

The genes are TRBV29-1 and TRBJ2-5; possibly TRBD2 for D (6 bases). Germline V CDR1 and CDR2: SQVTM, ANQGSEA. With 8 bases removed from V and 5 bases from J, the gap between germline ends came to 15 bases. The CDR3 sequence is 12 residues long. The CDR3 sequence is CSSLSGTETQYF. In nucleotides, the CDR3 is TGCAGCTCCCTTAGCGGCACTGAGACCCAGTACTTC.

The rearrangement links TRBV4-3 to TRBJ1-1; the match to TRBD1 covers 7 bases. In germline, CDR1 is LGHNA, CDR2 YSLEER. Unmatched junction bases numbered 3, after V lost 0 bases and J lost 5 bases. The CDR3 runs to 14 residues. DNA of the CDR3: TGCGCCAGCAGCCAAGATGCCAGGGGGACTGAAGCTTTCTTT. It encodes CASSQDARGTEAFF.

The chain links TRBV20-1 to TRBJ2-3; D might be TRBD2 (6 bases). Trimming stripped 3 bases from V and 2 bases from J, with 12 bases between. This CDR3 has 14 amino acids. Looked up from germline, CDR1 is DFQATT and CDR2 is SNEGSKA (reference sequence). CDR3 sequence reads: CSASPGTFTDTQYF. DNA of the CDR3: TGCAGTGCTAGTCCCGGGACTTTCACAGATACGCAGTATTTT.

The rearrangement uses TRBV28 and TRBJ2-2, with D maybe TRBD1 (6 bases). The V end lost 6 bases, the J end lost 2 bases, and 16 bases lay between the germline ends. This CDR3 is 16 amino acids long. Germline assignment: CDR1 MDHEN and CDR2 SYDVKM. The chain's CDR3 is CASSPPTGINTGELFF. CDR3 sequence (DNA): TGTGCCAGCAGCCCTCCCACAGGGATTAACACCGGGGAGCTGTTTTTT.

Written as DNA, the CDR3 is TGTGCCAGCAGCTTAGCGTACAGGGGGGAATACGAGCAGTACTTC. This sequence encodes CASSLAYRGEYEQYF. The rearrangement links TRBV7-9 to TRBJ2-7, with 8 bases identical to TRBD1. The V segment lost 0 bases and the J segment 4 bases; nucleotides outside the gene matches: 5. CDR3 length: 15 residues. Germline values: CDR1 SEHNR, CDR2 FQNEAQ (reference sequence).

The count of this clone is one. The CDR3 spells CASSIDRGPSYGYTF. The CDR3 nucleotides are TGTGCCAGTAGTATAGACAGGGGGCCCAGCTATGGCTACACCTTC. V is TRBV19 and J is TRBJ1-2, with 8 bases identical to TRBD1. The V segment lost 0 bases and the J segment 4 bases; nucleotides outside the gene matches: 4. The CDR3 runs 15 residues. CDR1 and CDR2 (germline): LNHDA, SQIVND (reference sequence).

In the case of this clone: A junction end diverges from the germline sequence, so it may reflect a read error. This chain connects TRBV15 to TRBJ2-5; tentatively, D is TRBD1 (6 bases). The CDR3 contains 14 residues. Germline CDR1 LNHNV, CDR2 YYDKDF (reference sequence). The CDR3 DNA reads TGTGCCACCAAGTATCCTGGGGGACAAGGGACCCAGTACTTC. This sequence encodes CATKYPGGQGTQYF.

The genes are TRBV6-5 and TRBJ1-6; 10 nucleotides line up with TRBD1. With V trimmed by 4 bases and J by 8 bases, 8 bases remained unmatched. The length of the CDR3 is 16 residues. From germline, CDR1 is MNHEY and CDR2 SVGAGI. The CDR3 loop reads CASSFFGTGEYSPLHF. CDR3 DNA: TGTGCCAGCAGTTTTTTCGGGACAGGGGAATATTCACCCCTCCACTTT.